Each of the 24 T cell receptor beta chains below was sequenced from the same sample in a study of blood T cell repertoires in COVID-19 (dated by TCRdb to 2018 to 2021). The library was prepared using the immunoSEQ multiplex PCR assay. Here the immuneACCESS table is served through TCRdb, limited to in-frame sequences with V and J called. Missing clones are a known gap in these copies; in checked studies unresolved V genes cover under half, and the rest lacks a known reason. For this sample there are around 120,000 clones; over 80% appear just once. 25% to 35% of the sample is in the top ten clones. The sample was peripheral blood. These receptors were obtained from a woman aged 70-85 years with acute or convalescent COVID-19.

In this sample, this clone turned up a few times. The chain uses TRBV12-3 or TRBV12-4 and TRBJ1-5; D remains ambiguous. The CDR3 length is 12 residues. V was clipped by 6 bases and J by 4 bases, with 7 bases between them. CDR3 loop: CASRRLNQPQHF. CDR3 nucleotides: TGTGCCAGCAGGCGTCTAAATCAGCCCCAGCATTTT.

For the CDR3, the DNA is TGCGCCAGCAGCCGGGGGAGCGGGGGAGAAAAGGAGACCCAGTACTTC. The encoded protein is CASSRGSGGEKETQYF. The genes are TRBV4-1 and TRBJ2-5; the match to TRBD2 covers 8 bases. CDR1 is MGHRA and CDR2 is YSYEKL in the germline V gene. J lost 5 bases, V lost 4 bases, and 12 bases had no gene match. The CDR3 runs to 16 residues.

V usage is TRBV28 and J usage is TRBJ1-1; tentatively, D is TRBD1 (6 bases). CDR3 length: 12 amino acids. Trimming pared 11 bases from V and 3 bases from J, leaving 13 bases between. Germline CDR1 is MDHEN and CDR2 is SYDVKM. The CDR3 DNA reads as TGTGCCCACAAGGGGGTTTACACTGAAGCTTTCTTT. It codes for CAHKGVYTEAFF.

The chain carries TRBV2 and TRBJ1-4, with a weak D call TRBD1 (6 bases). Between the trimmed V and J ends, which lost 2 bases and 8 bases, there was a span of 12 bases. The germline gives CDR1 SNHLY, CDR2 FYNNEI. The CDR3 sequence is 14 residues long. CDR3 coding DNA: TGTGCCAGCAGTGAAATGGGGGCTGGGGAAAAACTGTTTTTT. Translated, it gives CASSEMGAGEKLFF.

The sample holds a few counts of this clone. This chain uses TRBV27 with TRBJ1-2; 9 nucleotides match TRBD1. The CDR3 is made up of 16 amino acids. The J segment lost 5 bases and the V segment lost 4 bases, leaving 11 bases of the junction unmatched. From germline, CDR1 is MNHEY and CDR2 SMNVEV (reference sequence). The CDR3 sequence: CASSSLTTGGLYGYTF. The CDR3 coding sequence is TGTGCCAGCAGTTCCCTCACGACAGGGGGTCTTTATGGCTACACCTTC.

Of note for this clone: Other nucleotide sequences from this sample produce the same CDR3. The CDR3 here is CASSLGGTNYGYTF. The CDR3 DNA follows: TGCGCCAGCAGCTTGGGGGGGACAAACTATGGCTACACCTTC. This rearrangement joins TRBV5-1 to TRBJ1-2; tentatively, D is TRBD1 (6 bases). The V gene lost 0 bases and the J gene lost 2 bases, with 8 bases spanning the gap. This CDR3 has 14 residues. Germline values: CDR1 SGHRS, CDR2 YFSETQ. The full variable domain, rest sourced from reference TRBV5-1 and TRBJ1-2, is KAGVTQTPRYLIKTRGQQVTLSCSPISGHRSVSWYQQTPGQGLQFLFEYFSETQRNKGNFPGRFSGRQFSNSRSEMNVSTLELGDSALYLCASSLGGTNYGYTFGSGTRLTVV.

The chain recombines TRBV7-3 with TRBJ2-5; D is possibly TRBD1 (5 bases). V was shortened by 6 bases and J by 2 bases, with 10 bases between the two germline ends. CDR3 length equals 13 residues. Germline V gene sequence: CDR1 SGHTA, CDR2 FQGTGA. The CDR3 DNA is TGTGCCAGCAGTCCAGGGCTACAAGAGACCCAGTACTTC. This encodes CASSPGLQETQYF.

This chain links TRBV5-4 with TRBJ2-7, with a possible D match to TRBD2 (5 bases). Trimming cost V 0 bases and J 2 bases, with 12 bases left between them. Germline V gene lookup returns CDR1 SGHNT and CDR2 YYREEE (reference sequence). The CDR3 loop spans 15 amino acids. CDR3 in amino acids: CASSLATGSAYEQYF. CDR3 nucleotide sequence: TGTGCCAGCAGCTTGGCGACGGGGTCAGCCTACGAGCAGTACTTC. Full variable domain (rest looked up from reference TRBV5-4 and TRBJ2-7): ETGVTQSPTHLIKTRGQQVTLRCSSQSGHNTVSWYQQALGQGPQFIFQYYREEENGRGNFPPRFSGLQFPNYSSELNVNALELDDSALYLCASSLATGSAYEQYFGPGTRLTVT.

This rearrangement joins TRBV6-2 or TRBV6-3 to TRBJ2-5, with 7 nucleotides matching TRBD2. With V trimmed by 6 bases and J by 4 bases, 11 bases remained unmatched. The germline gives CDR1 MNHEY, CDR2 SVGEGT. The CDR3 is made up of 15 amino acids. CDR3 sequence: CASRPRTRLIETQYF. As DNA, the CDR3 is TGTGCCAGCAGACCTCGGACTAGACTAATAGAGACCCAGTACTTC.

The chain has TRBV7-8 and TRBJ1-4, with 8 bases matching TRBD1. Germline-derived CDR1 and CDR2 are SGHVS and FQNEAQ. The CDR3 covers 18 residues. Trimming removed 1 base from V and 4 bases from J; junction bases left unmatched: 11. This CDR3 is CASSLGGRQGRSNEKLFF. The CDR3 nucleotides are TGTGCCAGCAGCTTAGGGGGGCGACAGGGGAGGAGTAATGAAAAACTGTTTTTT.

In this sample, this clone turned up a few times. In nucleotides, the CDR3 is TGTGCCAGCAGTTTTTCAGGGGACAGGGACACAGATACGCAGTATTTT. Translated, it gives CASSFSGDRDTDTQYF. The rearrangement links TRBV28 to TRBJ2-3; 9 bases fit TRBD1. The V segment lost 3 bases and the J segment 2 bases; nucleotides outside the gene matches: 6. Germline loops: CDR1 MDHEN, CDR2 SYDVKM. CDR3 length equals 16 residues.

This clone has just a few counts. This chain joins TRBV20-1 and TRBJ1-1; no clear D gene. The CDR3 spans 11 residues. V was shortened by 1 base and J by 7 bases, with 7 bases between the two germline ends. CDR1 is DFQATT, CDR2 SNEGSKA, per germline (reference sequence). DNA of the CDR3: TGCAGTGCTAGAGCGGTATTTGAAGCTTTCTTT. It is translated as CSARAVFEAFF.

The rearrangement links TRBV28 to TRBJ1-2; 7 nucleotides align to TRBD1. The V segment lost 5 bases and the J segment 2 bases; nucleotides outside the gene matches: 11. The CDR3 runs to 16 residues. In germline, CDR1 is MDHEN, CDR2 SYDVKM. DNA for the CDR3: TGTGCCAGCAGTCCCGGGAGGGGGCGATCAAACTATGGCTACACCTTC. Protein product: CASSPGRGRSNYGYTF.

The CDR3 coding sequence is TGTGCCAGCAGCCCTAGGACAGGGGAGGGTGAGCAGTTCTTC. Its translation: CASSPRTGEGEQFF. The rearrangement uses TRBV7-9 and TRBJ2-1; 9 bases are shared with TRBD1. CDR1 is SEHNR, CDR2 FQNEAQ, per germline (reference sequence). The ends lost 5 bases at V and 9 bases at J; junction bases unmatched: 8. CDR3 length: 14 amino acids.

This chain links TRBV6-6 with TRBJ2-1, with 7 bases matching TRBD1. With 4 bases clipped from V and 8 bases from J, the junction kept 5 bases outside the gene matches. The CDR3 extends over 13 amino acids. The germline V gene has CDR1 MNHNY and CDR2 SVGAGI (reference sequence). Written as DNA, the CDR3 is TGTGCCAGCAGTTTTCTCCAGGGGGATGAGCAGTTCTTC. It specifies CASSFLQGDEQFF.

The CDR3 loop reads CASSSQDGGSWETQYF. In DNA form, the CDR3 reads TGTGCCAGCAGCTCACAGGACGGAGGGTCGTGGGAGACCCAGTACTTC. The V and J genes are TRBV9 and TRBJ2-5; D is possibly TRBD2 (6 bases). The V gene lost 4 bases and the J gene lost 5 bases, with 21 bases spanning the gap. The CDR3 covers 16 residues. Germline CDR1 is SGDLS and CDR2 is YYNGEE.

This chain joins TRBV18 and TRBJ2-5; TRBD1 matches 8 bases. Trimming cost V 6 bases and J 1 base; bases outside gene matches: 7. Germline V gives CDR1 KGHSH, CDR2 LQKENI. CDR3 length: 15 residues. As DNA, the CDR3 is TGTGCCAGCTCTCCGGACAGGGTGGCCCAAGAGACCCAGTACTTC. Protein product: CASSPDRVAQETQYF.

The V and J genes are TRBV2 and TRBJ2-3; D perhaps matches TRBD2 (5 bases). CDR1 and CDR2 (germline): SNHLY, FYNNEI. Trimming pared 6 bases from V and 4 bases from J, leaving 8 bases between. CDR3 size: 12 residues. This chain's CDR3 is CASRLESDTQYF. DNA for the CDR3: TGTGCCAGCAGACTAGAGTCAGATACGCAGTATTTT. Full variable domain (missing parts from reference TRBV2 and TRBJ2-3): EPEVTQTPSHQVTQMGQEVILRCVPISNHLYFYWYRQILGQKVEFLVSFYNNEISEKSEIFDDQFSVERPDGSNFTLKIRSTKLEDSAMYFCASRLESDTQYFGPGTRLTVL.

This clone has only one observation. The J gene is TRBJ1-2, the V gene TRBV18; possibly TRBD1 for D (6 bases). Trimming removed 6 bases at V and 4 bases at J, with 15 bases between. This CDR3 has 14 amino acids. Germline V gene sequence: CDR1 KGHSH, CDR2 LQKENI. The CDR3 reads CASSHNRETYGYTF. The CDR3 DNA reads TGTGCCAGCTCGCACAACAGGGAGACCTATGGCTACACCTTC.

In this sample, this clone turned up once. The rearrangement joins TRBV7-2 to TRBJ2-1; weak D call: TRBD1 (5 bases). V shed 2 bases and J shed 12 bases, with 14 bases lying between them. The CDR3 is 13 residues long. CDR1 and CDR2 from the germline V gene are SGHTA and FQGNSA. CDR3 DNA: TGTGCCAGCAGCTTAAGGCAGGGCCAGTGGCAGTTCTTC. This encodes CASSLRQGQWQFF.

This rearrangement joins TRBV9 to TRBJ2-1; 10 positions match TRBD1. This CDR3 has 17 residues. V shed 2 bases and J 9 bases; nucleotides not matched to a gene: 14. Germline V gene lookup returns CDR1 SGDLS and CDR2 YYNGEE. CDR3 DNA sequence: TGTGCCAGCAGCGTCCGACAGGGGGCCCACCACCTGGGTGAGCAGTTCTTC. Residues: CASSVRQGAHHLGEQFF.

The V and J genes are TRBV7-2 and TRBJ2-1, with 12 bases fitting TRBD2. The CDR3 contains 15 residues. J gave up 10 bases and V 4 bases, and 8 bases lay outside the gene matches. CDR1 and CDR2 (germline): SGHTA, FQGNSA. The CDR3 loop reads CASSSASGGAWEQFF. The CDR3 nucleotides are TGTGCCAGCAGCTCGGCTAGCGGGGGGGCCTGGGAGCAGTTCTTC.

V and J are TRBV5-5 and TRBJ1-5; no definite D call. CDR1 and CDR2 from the germline V gene are SGHKS and YYEKEE (reference sequence). V lost 4 bases and J 6 bases, leaving 14 bases between the germline ends. CDR3 length: 14 amino acids. Here the CDR3 reads CASSEGGFRQPQHF. CDR3 in DNA: TGTGCCAGCAGCGAGGGAGGGTTTCGTCAGCCCCAGCATTTT.

The chain couples TRBV9 to TRBJ1-2; TRBD1 agrees at 8 bases. The CDR3 runs to 14 residues. V was pared by 4 bases and J by 3 bases, with 5 bases of the junction left unmatched. Germline CDR1 SGDLS, CDR2 YYNGEE. CDR3 nucleotide sequence: TGTGCCAGCAGCCCACAGGGGGGCGACTATGGCTACACCTTC. It encodes CASSPQGGDYGYTF. The complete variable domain, with remaining parts taken from reference TRBV9 and TRBJ1-2, reads DSGVTQTPKHLITATGQRVTLRCSPRSGDLSVYWYQQSLDQGLQFLIQYYNGEERAKGNILERFSAQQFPDLHSELNLSSLELGDSALYFCASSPQGGDYGYTFGSGTRLTVV.